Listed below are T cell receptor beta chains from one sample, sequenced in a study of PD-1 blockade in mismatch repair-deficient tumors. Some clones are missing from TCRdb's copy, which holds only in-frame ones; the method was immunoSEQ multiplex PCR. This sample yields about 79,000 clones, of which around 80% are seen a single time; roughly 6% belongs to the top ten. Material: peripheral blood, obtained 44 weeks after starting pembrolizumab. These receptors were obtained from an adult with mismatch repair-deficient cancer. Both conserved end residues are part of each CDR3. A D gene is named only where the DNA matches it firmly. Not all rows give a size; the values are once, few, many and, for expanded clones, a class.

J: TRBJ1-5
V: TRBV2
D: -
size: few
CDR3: CASRSLGNQPQHF
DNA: TGTGCCAGCAGAAGTTTGGGCAATCAGCCCCAGCATTTT

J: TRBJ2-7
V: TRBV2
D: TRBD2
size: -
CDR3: CASSGVWGGYEQYF
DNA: TGTGCCAGCAGTGGGGTGTGGGGGGGGTACGAGCAGTACTTC

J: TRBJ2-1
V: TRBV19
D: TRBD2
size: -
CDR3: CASSIVGGVSYNEQFF
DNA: TGTGCCAGTAGTATAGTCGGGGGGGTTTCCTACAATGAGCAGTTCTTC

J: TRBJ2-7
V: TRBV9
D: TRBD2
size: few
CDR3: CASSVAASGRAWGYEQYF
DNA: TGTGCCAGCAGCGTAGCGGCTAGCGGGAGGGCCTGGGGATACGAGCAGTACTTC

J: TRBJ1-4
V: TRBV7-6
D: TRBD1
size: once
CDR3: CASSVRTGNEKLFF
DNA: TGTGCCAGCAGCGTCAGGACAGGGAATGAAAAACTGTTTTTT

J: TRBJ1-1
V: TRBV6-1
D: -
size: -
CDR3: CASSPTVASTEAFF
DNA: TGTGCCAGCAGTCCGACGGTGGCGTCCACTGAAGCTTTCTTT

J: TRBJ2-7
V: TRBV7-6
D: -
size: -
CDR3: CASSRGHTYEQYF
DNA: TGTGCCAGCAGCCGCGGACACACCTACGAGCAGTACTTC

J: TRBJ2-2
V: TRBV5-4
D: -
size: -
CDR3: CASSSTRSAGTGELFF
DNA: TGTGCCAGCAGCTCAACTAGGAGTGCGGGAACCGGGGAGCTGTTTTTT

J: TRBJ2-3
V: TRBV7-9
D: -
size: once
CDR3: CASNPTGGRVDTQYF
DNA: TGTGCCAGCAACCCCACCGGGGGAAGGGTTGATACGCAGTATTTT

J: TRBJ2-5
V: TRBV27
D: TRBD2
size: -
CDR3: CASSLLAGPKGETQYF
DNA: TGTGCCAGCAGTTTACTAGCGGGCCCTAAGGGGGAGACCCAGTACTTC